The sequence of this T cell receptor beta chain was determined in a study of radiotherapy plus CTLA-4 blockade in lung cancer. Whole-study context: There were objective responses in around 18% of patients, and over 30% had disease control. Notes on the study in general: Tumor-origin TCR clones grew in blood after radiotherapy plus ipilimumab. It was early blood T cell clone dynamics, with interferon-beta, that reportedly best predicted response.

Clones were sequenced by immunoSEQ multiplex PCR, and TCRdb holds only the in-frame ones, with some missing. The sample comprises 80,000 to 100,000 clones, around 88% of which are singletons, and under 5.5% rests with the top ten. Focal radiation plus CTLA-4 blockade with ipilimumab was administered to patients who had chemo-refractory metastatic non-small-cell lung cancer. Turning to this clone: Its matching antigen is unknown.

The CDR3 length is 15 residues. Germline loops: CDR1 SEHNR, CDR2 FQNEAQ (reference sequence). Between the trimmed V and J ends, which lost 5 bases and 5 bases, there was a span of 15 bases. The receptor comes from a human donor with non-small cell lung cancer that progressed on radiotherapy plus ipilimumab. The chain joins TRBV7-9 to TRBJ1-4; the D gene is possibly TRBD1 (5 bases). The sequencing used peripheral blood, collected from a patient treated with radiotherapy plus ipilimumab. The CDR3 DNA reads TGTGCCAGCAGCAGGGGCCGAGCAGGGAATGAAAAACTGTTTTTT. The encoded protein is CASSRGRAGNEKLFF.